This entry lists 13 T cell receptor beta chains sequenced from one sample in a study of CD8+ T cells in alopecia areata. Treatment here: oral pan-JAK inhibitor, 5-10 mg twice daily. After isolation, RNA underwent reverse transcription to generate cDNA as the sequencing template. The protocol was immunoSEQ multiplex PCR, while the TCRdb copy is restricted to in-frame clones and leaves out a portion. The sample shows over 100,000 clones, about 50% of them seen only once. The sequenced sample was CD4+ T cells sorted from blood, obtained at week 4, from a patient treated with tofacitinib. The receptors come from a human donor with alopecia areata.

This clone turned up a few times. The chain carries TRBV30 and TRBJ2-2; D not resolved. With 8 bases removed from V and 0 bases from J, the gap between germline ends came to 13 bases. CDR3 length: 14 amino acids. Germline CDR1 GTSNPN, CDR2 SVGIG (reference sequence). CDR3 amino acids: CALQRLSNTGELFF. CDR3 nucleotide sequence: TGTGCCCTCCAGAGACTCTCGAACACCGGGGAGCTGTTTTTT.

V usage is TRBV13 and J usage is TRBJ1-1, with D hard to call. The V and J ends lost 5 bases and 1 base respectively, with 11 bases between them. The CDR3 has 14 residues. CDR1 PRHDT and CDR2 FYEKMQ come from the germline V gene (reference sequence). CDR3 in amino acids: CASSVGGQNTEAFF. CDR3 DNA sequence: TGTGCCAGCAGCGTGGGTGGGCAGAACACTGAAGCTTTCTTT.

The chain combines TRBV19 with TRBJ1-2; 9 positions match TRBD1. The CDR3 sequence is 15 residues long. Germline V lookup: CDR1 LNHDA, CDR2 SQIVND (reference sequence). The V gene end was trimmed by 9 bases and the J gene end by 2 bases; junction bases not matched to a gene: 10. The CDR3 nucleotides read TGTGCCAGCCGCCGGGTACAGGGGGCGAACTATGGCTACACCTTC. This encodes CASRRVQGANYGYTF.

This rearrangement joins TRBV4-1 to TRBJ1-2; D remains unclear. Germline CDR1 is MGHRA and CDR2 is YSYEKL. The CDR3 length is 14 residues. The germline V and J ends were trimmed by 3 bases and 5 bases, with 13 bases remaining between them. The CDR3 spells CASSQVVSPYGYTF. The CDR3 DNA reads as TGCGCCAGCAGCCAGGTGGTATCTCCATATGGCTACACCTTC.

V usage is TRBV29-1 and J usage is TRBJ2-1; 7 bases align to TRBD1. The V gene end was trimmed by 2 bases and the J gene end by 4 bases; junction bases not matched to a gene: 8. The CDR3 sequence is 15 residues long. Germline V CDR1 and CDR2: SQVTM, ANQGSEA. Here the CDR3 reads CSVEKDRVGYNEQFF. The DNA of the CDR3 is TGCAGCGTTGAAAAAGACAGGGTGGGTTACAATGAGCAGTTCTTC.

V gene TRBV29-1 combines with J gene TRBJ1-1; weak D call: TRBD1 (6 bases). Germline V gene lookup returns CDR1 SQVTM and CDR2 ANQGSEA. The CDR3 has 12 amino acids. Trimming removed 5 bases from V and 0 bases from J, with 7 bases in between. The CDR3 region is CSVYRVNTEAFF. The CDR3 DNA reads TGCAGCGTTTACAGGGTGAACACTGAAGCTTTCTTT.

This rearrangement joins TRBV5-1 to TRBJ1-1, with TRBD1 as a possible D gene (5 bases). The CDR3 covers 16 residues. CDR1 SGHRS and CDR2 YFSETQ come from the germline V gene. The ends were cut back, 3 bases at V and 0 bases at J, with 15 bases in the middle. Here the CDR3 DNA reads TGCGCCAGCAGCTCCCACCCGGGCAGGGTGAACACTGAAGCTTTCTTT. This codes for CASSSHPGRVNTEAFF.

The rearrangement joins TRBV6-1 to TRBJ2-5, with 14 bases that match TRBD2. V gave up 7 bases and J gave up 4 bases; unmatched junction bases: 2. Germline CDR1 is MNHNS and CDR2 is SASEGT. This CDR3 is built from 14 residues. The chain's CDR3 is CASTTSGRGETQYF. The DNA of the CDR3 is TGTGCCAGCACGACTAGCGGGAGGGGAGAGACCCAGTACTTC.

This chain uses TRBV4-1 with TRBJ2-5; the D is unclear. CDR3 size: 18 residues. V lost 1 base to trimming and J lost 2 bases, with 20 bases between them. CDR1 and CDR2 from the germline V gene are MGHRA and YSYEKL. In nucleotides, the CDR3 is TGCGCCAGCAGCCAAGGGCTGGTCGGAGCGCCTCTACAAGAGACCCAGTACTTC. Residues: CASSQGLVGAPLQETQYF.

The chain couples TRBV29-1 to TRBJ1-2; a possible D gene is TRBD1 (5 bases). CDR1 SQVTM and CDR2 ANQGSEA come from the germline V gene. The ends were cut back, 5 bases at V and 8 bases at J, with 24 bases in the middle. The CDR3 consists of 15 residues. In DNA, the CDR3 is TGCAGCGTTTCCCTTCTGACTGCAGGGAATATAGGCTACACCTTC. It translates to CSVSLLTAGNIGYTF.

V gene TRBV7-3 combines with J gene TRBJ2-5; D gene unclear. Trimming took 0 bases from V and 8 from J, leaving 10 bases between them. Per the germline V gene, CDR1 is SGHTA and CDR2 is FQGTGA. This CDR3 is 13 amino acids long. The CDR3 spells CASSLTPSKTQYF. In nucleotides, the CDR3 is TGTGCCAGCAGCTTAACCCCTTCGAAAACCCAGTACTTC.

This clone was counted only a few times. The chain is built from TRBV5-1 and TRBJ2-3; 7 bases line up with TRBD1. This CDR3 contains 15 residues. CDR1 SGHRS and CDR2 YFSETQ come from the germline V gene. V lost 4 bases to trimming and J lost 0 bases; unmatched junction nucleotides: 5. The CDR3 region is CASSTDRPSTDTQYF. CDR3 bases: TGCGCCAGCAGCACGGACAGGCCGAGCACAGATACGCAGTATTTT.

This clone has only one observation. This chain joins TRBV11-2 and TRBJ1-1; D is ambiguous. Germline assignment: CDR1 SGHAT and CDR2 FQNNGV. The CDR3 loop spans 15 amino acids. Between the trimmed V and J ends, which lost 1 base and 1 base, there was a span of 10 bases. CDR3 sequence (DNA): TGTGCCAGCAGCTTAGGAGGCGGGCGGAACACTGAAGCTTTCTTT. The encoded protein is CASSLGGGRNTEAFF.